The 27 T cell receptor beta chains below come from one sample, sequenced in a study of blood T cell repertoires in COVID-19. Measured with immunoSEQ multiplex PCR; TCRdb has only the in-frame clones, and not every one. This table holds some 160,000 clones, roughly 84% found once. Material for sequencing was PBMCs or T cells enriched from blood (not recorded which). These receptors all stem from a woman aged 50 to 65 who had recovered from COVID-19.

The genes are TRBV7-9 and TRBJ1-1, with 7 bases lining up with TRBD1. The CDR3 runs to 16 residues. Germline V lookup: CDR1 SEHNR, CDR2 FQNEAQ (reference sequence). Trimming cost V 1 base and J 3 bases; bases outside gene matches: 8. In DNA form, the CDR3 reads TGTGCCAGCAGCTTAGTCGGGAGCAGGGGGGACACTGAAGCTTTCTTT. It is translated as CASSLVGSRGDTEAFF.

The chain links TRBV21-1 to TRBJ2-2; no DNA check was done on the table's D call, TRBD1. TRBV21-1 is a recognized pseudogene. The CDR3 runs 16 residues. The CDR3 bases are TGTGCCAGCAGCAAAGCGCTGCAGGTGTTCACCGGGGAGCTGTTTTTT. Encoded protein: CASSKALQVFTGELFF.

V gene TRBV28 combines with J gene TRBJ1-1, with D possibly TRBD1 on 6 matching bases. The CDR3 loop spans 14 amino acids. The V gene's germline CDR1 is MDHEN and CDR2 SYDVKM. Trimming removed 5 bases at V and 7 bases at J, with 17 bases between. The CDR3 spells CASSQNTGMIEAFF. The CDR3 DNA reads as TGTGCCAGCAGTCAGAATACAGGGATGATTGAAGCTTTCTTT.

The chain combines TRBV11-3 with TRBJ2-5; the match to TRBD2 covers 11 bases. V dropped 3 bases and J dropped 2; count of bases not matched to a gene: 8. The CDR3 extends over 17 amino acids. From germline, CDR1 is SGHNT and CDR2 YENEEA. CDR3 DNA sequence: TGTGCCAGCAGCTTTGGAATGGCTAGCGGGGGGCAAGAGACCCAGTACTTC. It codes for CASSFGMASGGQETQYF.

As for this clone: At the DNA level, this CDR3 is encoded by other sequences in the same sample as well. This chain connects TRBV7-9 to TRBJ2-7; possible D gene TRBD2, 6 bases. V lost 3 bases, J lost 3 bases, and 9 bases lay in between. Germline V gene data show CDR1 as SEHNR and CDR2 as FQNEAQ (reference sequence). The CDR3 has 13 amino acids. CDR3 sequence: CASSLSGGYEQYF. The CDR3 DNA follows: TGTGCCAGCAGCTTGTCCGGGGGCTACGAGCAGTACTTC.

The gene calls are TRBV9 and TRBJ2-3, with D perhaps matching TRBD1 (6 bases). CDR1 and CDR2 (germline): SGDLS, YYNGEE. The V and J ends lost 3 bases and 1 base respectively, with 9 bases between them. This CDR3 region has 14 residues. The CDR3, as DNA: TGTGCCAGCAGCGGAGGGGGTGGCACAGATACGCAGTATTTT. Protein product: CASSGGGGTDTQYF.

The rearrangement uses TRBV4-3 and TRBJ2-2, with 11 nucleotides matching TRBD2. V shed 1 base and J 7 bases; nucleotides not matched to a gene: 8. This CDR3 region has 17 residues. Germline CDR1 is LGHNA and CDR2 is YSLEER. CDR3 amino acids: CASSQAATSGSVGELFF. The CDR3 DNA is TGCGCCAGCAGCCAAGCGGCCACTAGCGGGAGTGTCGGGGAGCTGTTTTTT.

The table lists this clone with a few counts. This chain connects TRBV2 to TRBJ2-1; a possible D gene is TRBD2 (6 bases). The CDR3 covers 15 residues. Germline lookup yields CDR1 SNHLY and CDR2 FYNNEI. Trimming stripped 5 bases from V and 2 bases from J, with 13 bases between. The CDR3 DNA follows: TGTGCCAGCAGTTCCGGGACTGGGACCTACAATGAGCAGTTCTTC. Translation: CASSSGTGTYNEQFF.

This chain connects TRBV16 to TRBJ2-5; TRBD2 agrees at 12 bases. V shed 7 bases and J 2 bases; nucleotides not matched to a gene: 11. Germline V gene sequence: CDR1 KGHSY, CDR2 FQNENV. The CDR3 consists of 17 residues. The DNA for the CDR3 is TGTGCCAGCAACAACCTAGCGGGAGGGCGGCGGCAAGAGACCCAGTACTTC. It codes for CASNNLAGGRRQETQYF.

V is TRBV18 and J is TRBJ2-2, with 8 bases that match TRBD2. V shed 3 bases, J shed 0 bases, and the junction held 6 bases outside the gene matches. Per the germline V gene, CDR1 is KGHSH and CDR2 is LQKENI. The CDR3 totals 17 residues. CDR3 region: CASSPFGSGANTGELFF. The CDR3 coding sequence is TGTGCCAGCTCACCCTTTGGTAGCGGGGCGAACACCGGGGAGCTGTTTTTT.

DNA of the CDR3: TGTGCCAGTAGTATACCCCAGGGGGCTATGGATCAGCCCCAGCATTTT. This sequence encodes CASSIPQGAMDQPQHF. The chain is built from TRBV19 and TRBJ1-5, with 8 bases matching TRBD1. Germline-derived CDR1 and CDR2 are LNHDA and SQIVND (reference sequence). The CDR3 spans 16 residues. Trimming removed 2 bases from V and 5 bases from J; junction bases left unmatched: 8. Together with reference TRBV19 and TRBJ1-5, the CDR3 gives the full variable domain: DGGITQSPKYLFRKEGQNVTLSCEQNLNHDAMYWYRQDPGQGLRLIYYSQIVNDFQKGDIAEGYSVSREKKESFPLTVTSAQKNPTAFYLCASSIPQGAMDQPQHFGDGTRLSIL.

The V call is TRBV7-6, the J call TRBJ1-2; the D gene is possibly TRBD1 (6 bases). The CDR3 loop spans 13 amino acids. The germline CDR1 and CDR2 sequences are SGHVS and FNYEAQ. Trimming pared 2 bases from V and 8 bases from J, leaving 12 bases between. For the CDR3, the DNA is TGTGCCAGCAGCTTAACGGCAGGGGACGGCTACACCTTC. Encoded protein: CASSLTAGDGYTF.

A few counts support this clone. The CDR3 coding sequence is TGCGCCAGCAGCTTTAGGGGCGGCGAAGGGGAAAAACTGTTTTTT. This sequence encodes CASSFRGGEGEKLFF. This chain connects TRBV5-1 to TRBJ1-4; a weak D match, TRBD1 (5 bases). The germline V gene has CDR1 SGHRS and CDR2 YFSETQ. The V end was cut by 2 bases, the J end by 8 bases, with 16 bases between. The CDR3 runs to 15 residues.

The chain is built from TRBV5-8 and TRBJ2-7; 9 bases are a match to TRBD1. The CDR3 loop spans 16 amino acids. J gave up 5 bases and V 4 bases, and 13 bases lay outside the gene matches. Germline values: CDR1 SGHTS, CDR2 YDEGEE. The CDR3 DNA sequence: TGTGCCAGCAGCCCGACGGACAGGGGTCGGGGAAACGAGCAGTACTTC. It codes for CASSPTDRGRGNEQYF.

The chain employs TRBV6-5 and TRBJ1-1, with 7 bases aligning to TRBD1. The CDR3 covers 14 residues. In germline, CDR1 is MNHEY, CDR2 SVGAGI. Trimming at V came to 7 bases and at J to 5 bases, leaving 10 bases not matched to a gene. CDR3 sequence reads: CASTRGSARTEAFF. CDR3 coding DNA: TGTGCCAGCACCAGGGGGTCTGCGAGGACTGAAGCTTTCTTT.

The chain links TRBV28 to TRBJ2-1, with 7 bases lining up with TRBD2. J lost 2 bases, V lost 3 bases, and 7 bases had no gene match. This CDR3 has 16 amino acids. Germline V gene lookup returns CDR1 MDHEN and CDR2 SYDVKM. Here the CDR3 reads CASSFGGRAPYNEQFF. The DNA for the CDR3 is TGTGCCAGCAGTTTTGGCGGGAGAGCCCCCTACAATGAGCAGTTCTTC.

The chain employs TRBV28 and TRBJ2-3; D unresolved. Trimming shortened V by 5 bases and J by 3 bases, and 12 bases separated the two germline ends. CDR3 length equals 14 residues. Germline CDR1 reads MDHEN; CDR2 reads SYDVKM. The CDR3 spells CASSKESRTDTQYF. As DNA, the CDR3 is TGTGCCAGCAGTAAAGAGTCCCGAACAGATACGCAGTATTTT.

The V and J genes are TRBV12-5 and TRBJ1-2; a weak D match, TRBD1 (5 bases). There are 9 residues in the CDR3. Germline V gene data show CDR1 as LGHNT and CDR2 as FRNRAP. CDR3 nucleotides: TGTGCCCGGGGGGACGGCTACACCTTC. Its translation is CARGDGYTF.

V is TRBV12-3 or TRBV12-4 and J is TRBJ1-6; the match to TRBD1 covers 8 bases. This CDR3 has 13 residues. J lost 11 bases, V lost 6 bases, and 6 bases had no gene match. The CDR3 sequence is CASSRQGFAPLHF. The DNA of the CDR3 is TGTGCCAGCAGCCGACAGGGGTTCGCACCCCTCCACTTT.

J is TRBJ1-1 and V is TRBV4-3; 7 positions match TRBD1. The germline V gene encodes CDR1 LGHNA and CDR2 YSLEER. The CDR3 is 15 residues long. J gave up 5 bases and V 1 base, and 7 bases lay outside the gene matches. CDR3 DNA: TGCGCCAGCAGCCAAGGACTACAGGGGAATACTGAAGCTTTCTTT. Amino acids: CASSQGLQGNTEAFF.

The CDR3 sequence is CATSRDRGLSNQPQHF. DNA of the CDR3: TGTGCCACCAGCAGAGATCGGGGATTGAGCAATCAGCCCCAGCATTTT. This chain uses TRBV15 with TRBJ1-5; D is unresolved. The germline gives CDR1 LNHNV, CDR2 YYDKDF (reference sequence). The CDR3 length is 16 residues. The V end lost 0 bases, the J end lost 1 base, and 10 bases lay between the germline ends.

V gene TRBV19 combines with J gene TRBJ2-7, with 7 bases aligning to TRBD1. Per germline, CDR1 LNHDA and CDR2 SQIVND (reference sequence). CDR3 length: 14 amino acids. The V gene end was trimmed by 5 bases and the J gene end by 6 bases; junction bases not matched to a gene: 10. The CDR3 here is CASSPDRDKREQYF. Here the CDR3 DNA reads TGTGCCAGTAGTCCCGACAGGGATAAGCGCGAGCAGTACTTC.

The sample holds a few counts of this clone. This sequence joins TRBV6-5 and TRBJ1-2, with 11 bases matching TRBD1. In germline, CDR1 is MNHEY, CDR2 SVGAGI. J lost 7 bases, V lost 7 bases, and 5 bases had no gene match. The CDR3 has 13 residues. The CDR3: CASTRTGGLGYTF. CDR3 nucleotide sequence: TGTGCCAGCACCCGGACAGGGGGCCTTGGCTACACCTTC.

This chain connects TRBV19 to TRBJ2-3; the D gene is possibly TRBD2 (5 bases). CDR1 and CDR2 from the germline V gene are LNHDA and SQIVND (reference sequence). The CDR3 is 14 residues long. The germline V and J ends were trimmed by 4 bases and 2 bases, with 10 bases remaining between them. CDR3 bases: TGTGCCAGTAGTACCATCGGGGACACAGATACGCAGTATTTT. It is translated as CASSTIGDTDTQYF.

In this sample, this clone turned up once. The J gene is TRBJ1-1, the V gene TRBV5-6, with 7 bases identical to TRBD1. The CDR3 sequence is 15 residues long. Germline V gives CDR1 SGHDT, CDR2 YYEEEE. Germline trimming cut 0 bases from V and 8 bases from J; bases unmatched to any gene: 10. The CDR3 here is CASSLGARDSSEAFF. The CDR3 DNA sequence: TGTGCCAGCAGCTTGGGCGCCCGGGACAGTTCGGAAGCTTTCTTT. Variable domain in full (rest from reference TRBV5-6 and TRBJ1-1): DAGVTQSPTHLIKTRGQQVTLRCSPKSGHDTVSWYQQALGQGPQFIFQYYEEEERQRGNFPDRFSGHQFPNYSSELNVNALLLGDSALYLCASSLGARDSSEAFFGQGTRLTVV.

The CDR3 DNA reads TGTGCCAGCAGCTCATCCGGGACAGGGACTGTAGGCTACACCTTC. Its protein is CASSSSGTGTVGYTF. The genes are TRBV7-2 and TRBJ1-2, with TRBD1 matching over 9 bases. CDR1 and CDR2 (germline): SGHTA, FQGNSA. After removal of 4 bases from V and 8 bases from J, the junction contained 11 bases not matched to a gene. The length of the CDR3 is 15 residues.

This clone has only a few counts. V gene TRBV18 combines with J gene TRBJ2-7; maybe TRBD1 (6 bases). The CDR3 is made up of 15 amino acids. Trimming stripped 4 bases from V and 1 base from J, with 14 bases between. Germline lookup yields CDR1 KGHSH and CDR2 LQKENI. The CDR3 coding sequence is TGTGCCAGCTCACTACGGGACATTGGATCCTACGAGCAGTACTTC. This codes for CASSLRDIGSYEQYF. Full variable domain (outside the CDR3, taken from reference TRBV18 and TRBJ2-7): NAGVMQNPRHLVRRRGQEARLRCSPMKGHSHVYWYRQLPEEGLKFMVYLQKENIIDESGMPKERFSAEFPKEGPSILRIQQVVRGDSAAYFCASSLRDIGSYEQYFGPGTRLTVT.